This TCR beta chain was recovered during a study of T cell repertoires in cytomegalovirus infection. Looking at the study overall: CMV epitopes used comprised recently identified HLA-C-restricted ones and well-studied HLA-B-restricted ones. Public signatures in TCR beta pointed to CMV infection and matching HLA type.

Study observations and caveats: Dominating the ex vivo response were TCR beta clonotypes that were CMV-specific and HLA-C-restricted. Identification of carriers of CMV plus the relevant HLA was achieved through cumulative public TCR beta family frequency.

This clonotype showed up just a few times. Its target is not known. The CDR3 length is 13 residues. Germline V gives CDR1 KGHDR, CDR2 SFDVKD. Between the trimmed V and J ends, which lost 6 bases and 1 base, there was a span of 9 bases. MiXCR, run by TCRdb on the reads, gives a single entry per CDR3 protein. Of roughly 160,000 distinct CDR3 sequences listed, about 20% are singletons. The origin of this receptor is a human donor in good health (CMV status not recorded). Some clones in this sample may be carry-over from other donors' samples. This rearrangement joins TRBV24-1 to TRBJ2-7; unclear D gene. Source: CD8+ T cells from cultured PBMCs, taken from culture after CMV antigen stimulation. The CDR3 DNA follows: TGTGCCACCAGTCCCGGGTCGTCCTACGAGCAGTACTTC. Translation: CATSPGSSYEQYF.